Listed here are 11 T cell receptor beta chains from one sample, sequenced in a study of metastatic and nonmetastatic thyroid tumors. TCRdb re-clonotyped the PCR reads via MiXCR. The sample shows about 89,000 clones, about an eighth of them seen only once. No treatment had been given to any patient before thyroid surgery. Sequenced input: tumor tissue. Receptor source: a female donor with papillary thyroid cancer or a benign thyroid nodule (not recorded which). Some clones in this sample may be carry-over from other donors' samples.

The chain links TRBV3-1 to TRBJ2-1, with TRBD2 as a possible D gene (6 bases). V was cut by 0 bases and J by 5 bases, with 14 bases left in between. The CDR3 consists of 16 residues. CDR1 and CDR2 (germline): LGHDT, YNNKEL (reference sequence). Here the CDR3 DNA reads TGTGCCAGCAGCCAAGATCGGACTATCGGCAACAATGAGCAGTTCTTC. Protein: CASSQDRTIGNNEQFF.

This clone was detected many times. CDR3 coding DNA: TGTGCCAGCACACAACAGGGGGCGGGAGATACGCAGTATTTT. It yields the protein CASTQQGAGDTQYF. The J gene is TRBJ2-3, the V gene TRBV6-1; 9 nucleotides agree with TRBD1. The V gene's germline CDR1 is MNHNS and CDR2 SASEGT. This CDR3 spans 14 amino acids. Trimming at V came to 7 bases and at J to 5 bases, leaving 7 bases not matched to a gene.

This clone was seen repeatedly, ten times or more. The genes are TRBV14 and TRBJ2-7, with TRBD2 matching 8 bases. Germline CDR1 SGHDN, CDR2 FVKESK. V gave up 10 bases and J gave up 2 bases; unmatched junction bases: 4. The CDR3 has 12 residues. The chain's CDR3 is CANGLAPYEQYF. The CDR3 DNA reads TGTGCCAACGGACTAGCCCCCTACGAGCAGTACTTC.

This clone was seen repeatedly, ten times or more. The chain combines TRBV5-1 with TRBJ2-5; D is possibly TRBD2 (5 bases). Trimming took off 4 bases at V and 0 bases at J, with 7 bases between the two ends. This CDR3 spans 13 amino acids. Per the germline V gene, CDR1 is SGHRS and CDR2 is YFSETQ. The CDR3 coding sequence is TGCGCCAGCAGCGGACTGTACCAAGAGACCCAGTACTTC. Its protein product is CASSGLYQETQYF.

This clone was detected many times. This sample includes further DNA sequences coding for the same CDR3. V is TRBV30 and J is TRBJ2-1; the D gene is possibly TRBD1 (5 bases). The V end lost 3 bases, the J end lost 9 bases, and 12 bases lay between the germline ends. Looked up from germline, CDR1 is GTSNPN and CDR2 is SVGIG (reference sequence). CDR3 length: 12 amino acids. This CDR3 is CAWRRGSTEQFF. CDR3 DNA sequence: TGTGCCTGGAGAAGGGGTTCGACTGAGCAGTTCTTC.

This clone was detected many times. The V gene is TRBV24-1, the J gene TRBJ1-2; 11 bases fit TRBD1. Germline V gives CDR1 KGHDR, CDR2 SFDVKD. The CDR3 covers 12 residues. The junction had 2 bases not matched to a gene; V was cut back by 9 bases and J by 6 bases. The CDR3, as DNA: TGTGCCACCTCGGGACAGGGGGATGGCTACACCTTC. Amino acid sequence: CATSGQGDGYTF.

This clone was seen repeatedly, ten times or more. This chain uses TRBV9 with TRBJ1-3; possibly TRBD1 for D (5 bases). The CDR3 totals 16 residues. The germline gives CDR1 SGDLS, CDR2 YYNGEE. V gave up 3 bases and J gave up 1 base, with 14 bases separating them. Written as DNA, the CDR3 is TGTGCCAGCAGCGACGGACTCGGGACTTCTGGAAACACCATATATTTT. Residues: CASSDGLGTSGNTIYF.

As concerns this clone: A much larger clone lies a single base off, so this may be a read error. The V and J genes are TRBV10-3 and TRBJ2-7; 7 bases fit TRBD1. V trimming: 7 bases; J trimming: 4 bases; junction bases outside the gene matches: 13. Germline CDR1 is ENHRY and CDR2 is SYGVKD. This CDR3 contains 15 residues. The CDR3 loop is CAIIPDRDVTYEQYF. In DNA form, the CDR3 reads TGTGCCATCATCCCTGACAGGGACGTAACTTACGAGCAGTACTTC.

On this clone itself: This may arise from a read error, as a much more abundant clone is one base away. Other DNA variants within this sample encode the same CDR3. The chain uses TRBV9 and TRBJ2-3; tentative D call: TRBD2 (6 bases). With 3 bases removed from V and 4 bases from J, the gap between germline ends came to 18 bases. This CDR3 spans 16 amino acids. From germline, CDR1 is SGDLS and CDR2 YYNGEE. The CDR3 protein is CASSAVAGWGADTQYF. DNA of the CDR3: TGTGCCAGCAGCGCAGTTGCGGGGTGGGGCGCAGATACGCAGTATTTT.

A remark on this clone: Given a much more abundant clone one base away, this may be a read error. The CDR3 bases are TGTGCCAGCAGCTTAAATGCGGTTCAGGGGAATCAGCCCCAGCATTTT. Translation: CASSLNAVQGNQPQHF. This chain uses TRBV11-2 with TRBJ1-5, with D possibly TRBD1 on 6 matching bases. V lost 2 bases and J 4 bases, leaving 15 bases between the germline ends. The CDR3 consists of 16 residues. The V gene's germline CDR1 is SGHAT and CDR2 FQNNGV.

At least ten counts were recorded for this clone. This sequence joins TRBV11-3 and TRBJ2-2; D remains ambiguous. V dropped 1 base and J dropped 3 bases, with 3 bases sitting between them. Germline V gene sequence: CDR1 SGHNT, CDR2 YENEEA. The CDR3 spans 13 residues. CDR3 nucleotides: TGTGCCAGCAGCTTAGGATACACCGGGGAGCTGTTTTTT. It yields the protein CASSLGYTGELFF.